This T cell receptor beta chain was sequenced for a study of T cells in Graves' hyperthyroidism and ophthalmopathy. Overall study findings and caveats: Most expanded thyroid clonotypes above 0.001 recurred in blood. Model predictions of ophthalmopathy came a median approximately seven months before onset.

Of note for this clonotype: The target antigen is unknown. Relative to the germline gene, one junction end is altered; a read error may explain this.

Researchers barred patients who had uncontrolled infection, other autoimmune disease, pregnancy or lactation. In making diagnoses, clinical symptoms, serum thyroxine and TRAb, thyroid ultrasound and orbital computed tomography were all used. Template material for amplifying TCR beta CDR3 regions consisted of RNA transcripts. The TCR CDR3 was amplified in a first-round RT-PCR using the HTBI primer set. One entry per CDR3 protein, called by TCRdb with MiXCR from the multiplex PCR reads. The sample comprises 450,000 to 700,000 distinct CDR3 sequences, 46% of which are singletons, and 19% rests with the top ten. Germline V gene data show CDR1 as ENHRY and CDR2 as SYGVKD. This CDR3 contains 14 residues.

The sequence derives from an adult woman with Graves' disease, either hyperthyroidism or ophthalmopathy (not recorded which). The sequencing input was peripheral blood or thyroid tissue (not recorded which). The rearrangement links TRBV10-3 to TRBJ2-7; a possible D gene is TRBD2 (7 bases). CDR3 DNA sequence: TGTGCCAGCAGTTTGAGAGGGGGGGTTTACGAGCAGTACTTC. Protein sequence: CASSLRGGVYEQYF.